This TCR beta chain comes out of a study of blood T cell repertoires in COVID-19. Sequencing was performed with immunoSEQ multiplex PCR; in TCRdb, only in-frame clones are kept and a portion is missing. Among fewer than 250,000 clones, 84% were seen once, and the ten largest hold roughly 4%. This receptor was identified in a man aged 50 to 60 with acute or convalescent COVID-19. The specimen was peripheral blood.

The CDR3 loop is CASRRGLRTDTQYF. The CDR3 nucleotides are TGTGCCAGCAGGAGGGGACTACGCACAGATACGCAGTATTTT. V usage is TRBV3-1 (or the pseudogene TRBV3-2) and J usage is TRBJ2-3, with 7 positions matching TRBD2. V lost 6 bases and J lost 1; bases outside the gene matches: 4. This CDR3 contains 14 residues. CDR1 is LGHDT and CDR2 is YNNKEL in the germline V gene (reference sequence).